This T cell receptor beta chain was recovered during a study of tumor-infiltrating lymphocytes in oesophageal squamous cell carcinoma listed by TCRdb under 2016. This clonotype appeared many times. The target of this receptor is not known. Per-nucleotide qualities are absent, and no much larger clonotype sits a single base away. Spanning cysteine to phenylalanine, the CDR3 consists of 16 amino acids. The sequence is cut down to CDR3 DNA, 48 bases in frame from base 1. For CDR1 and CDR2, the germline V gene (reference sequence) lists MNHNY and SVGAGI. Trimming takes 2 bases from V and 2 bases from J, and the germline ends sit 12 bases apart. Library preparation used PCR. Sequencing used an Illumina HiSeq 2000. TCRdb passed the public sequencing reads through fastp at Q25 and MiXCR, retaining productive beta sequences. Rows merge per CDR3 protein into single entries with the most common DNA and genes. This sample lists roughly 16,000 distinct CDR3 sequences; 50% were detected once. Around 24% of the sample goes to the ten largest clones.

The sequence is built from TRBV6-6 and TRBJ1-4; no D gene call is confident. The source is a male donor with esophageal squamous cell carcinoma. The specimen sequenced was esophageal tumor tissue. The DNA sequence is given as TGTGCCAGCAGTTACGGGTCCCCGGCGACTAATGAAAAACTGTTTTTT. Its protein product is CASSYGSPATNEKLFF.